This note documents a single T cell receptor (beta chain) sequence. The CDR3 is made up of 16 amino acids. Germline V CDR1 and CDR2: ENHRY, SYGVKD. The trim removed 6 bases at V and 3 bases at J, leaving 8 bases unmatched. Genomic DNA of every subset was divided equally among multiple immunoSEQ plates. Methods used by the authors: Filtering differed for immunoSEQ, which gave only junction sequences without quality scores. Sequenced by immunoSEQ multiplex PCR; TCRdb stores in-frame clones only, minus some. V, J and clone size are those of that table, while D and trimming were read from the DNA. Among approximately 2.5 million clones listed, approximately 94% were seen once. This specimen comes from a study of shared clonotypes between healthy human individuals.

The receptor's source is a man younger than 30 in good health. Some clones in this sample may be carry-over from other donors' samples. This chain connects TRBV10-3 to TRBJ1-3; 10 bases agree with TRBD1. The source material was naive CD4+ T cells from PBMCs. The subset was: CD45RA+ positively selected. The CDR3 DNA is TGTGCCATCAGCGAAGAGACAGGGGGCTATGGAAACACCATATATTTT. Protein product: CAISEETGGYGNTIYF.